The sequence of this T cell receptor beta chain was determined in a study of cytomegalovirus exposure and HLA in healthy donors. Notes on the study in general: Among CMV-associated TCR beta chains, most appeared HLA-restricted in a later analysis. Rare TCR sequences dominated, though some public TCRs recurred in many donors.

For this clone: The antigen is undetermined.

This PCR relied on a set of 60 Vbeta primers and 13 Jbeta primers. Sequencing was performed with immunoSEQ multiplex PCR; in TCRdb, only in-frame clones are kept and a portion is missing. The table lists 100,000 to 150,000 clones. Between the trimmed V and J ends, which lost 2 bases and 1 base, there was a span of 10 bases. CDR1 and CDR2 from the germline V gene are SGHTA and FQGTGA. The CDR3 consists of 15 residues. The sequence derives from a woman between 35 and 50 years old in good health and CMV-seronegative. The chain links TRBV7-3 to TRBJ2-3, with D perhaps matching TRBD2 (6 bases). Sequencing was performed on PBMCs. Here the CDR3 reads CASSLSGLRTDTQYF. The CDR3, as DNA: TGTGCCAGCAGCTTATCCGGACTACGCACAGATACGCAGTATTTT. The entire variable domain, with the rest obtained from reference TRBV7-3 and TRBJ2-3, is as follows: GAGVSQTPSNKVTEKGKYVELRCDPISGHTALYWYRQSLGQGPEFLIYFQGTGAADDSGLPNDRFFAVRPEGSVSTLKIQRTERGDSAVYLCASSLSGLRTDTQYFGPGTRLTVL.